This entry is about one TCR beta chain. Its antigen is unknown. The sample comes from a study of T cell repertoires in cytomegalovirus infection. Study observations and caveats: The ex vivo response was dominated by HLA-C-restricted CMV-specific TCR beta clonotypes.

TCRdb passed the reads through MiXCR, listing each CDR3 protein once. The sample comprises 150,000 to 200,000 distinct CDR3 sequences, roughly an eighth of which are singletons, and 25% to 30% rests with the top ten. The CDR3 has 14 amino acids. V was clipped by 5 bases and J by 4 bases, with 15 bases between them. The germline V gene has CDR1 LNHDA and CDR2 SQIVND (reference sequence). This rearrangement joins TRBV19 to TRBJ2-7; TRBD1 might be the D (6 bases). The sequence came from a human donor in good health (CMV status not recorded). Some clones in this sample may be carry-over from other donors' samples. Input material: PBMCs. The CDR3, as DNA: TGTGCCAGTAGTCCCCAGGGGTCGGCTTACGAGCAGTACTTC. Translated: CASSPQGSAYEQYF. Full variable domain (outside the CDR3, taken from reference TRBV19 and TRBJ2-7): DGGITQSPKYLFRKEGQNVTLSCEQNLNHDAMYWYRQDPGQGLRLIYYSQIVNDFQKGDIAEGYSVSREKKESFPLTVTSAQKNPTAFYLCASSPQGSAYEQYFGPGTRLTVT.